Following are 6 T cell receptor beta chains from one sample sequenced in a study of regulatory T cells in long-lasting Graves disease. Time point given: newly diagnosed GD, antithyroid drugs for less than 3 months. PBMC RNA served as the TCR library source. Libraries of TCR beta came from iRepertoire HTBI primers plus Arm-PCR of CDR3 regions. TCRdb itself ran the multiplex PCR reads through MiXCR, one entry per CDR3 protein. The sample includes 240,000 or so distinct CDR3 sequences, 20% seen only once; the top ten take around 13%. This sample comprised peripheral blood mononuclear cells (PBMCs), obtained at new diagnosis, from a patient treated with antithyroid drugs. Receptors were obtained from a female donor with Graves disease.

Ten or more counts support this clonotype. CDR3 amino acids: CASSVTADGGNTIYF. CDR3 DNA sequence: TGCGCCAGCAGCGTCACCGCGGATGGGGGAAACACCATATATTTT. V is TRBV5-1 and J is TRBJ1-3; the D is unclear. V was clipped by 4 bases and J by 4 bases, with 15 bases between them. The V gene's germline CDR1 is SGHRS and CDR2 YFSETQ. The CDR3 totals 15 residues. Variable domain in full (rest from reference TRBV5-1 and TRBJ1-3): KAGVTQTPRYLIKTRGQQVTLSCSPISGHRSVSWYQQTPGQGLQFLFEYFSETQRNKGNFPGRFSGRQFSNSRSEMNVSTLELGDSALYLCASSVTADGGNTIYFGEGSWLTVV.

Remarks on this clonotype: A far larger clone is a single base away, which makes a read error likely. The rearrangement links TRBV11-2 to TRBJ1-1, with D maybe TRBD1 (5 bases). CDR3 length equals 14 residues. The V and J ends lost 5 bases and 1 base respectively, with 11 bases between them. Germline V lookup: CDR1 SGHAT, CDR2 FQNNGV. In nucleotides, the CDR3 is TGTGCCAGCAGCCCAGGGAGGGCGAACACTGAAGCTTTCTTT. It encodes CASSPGRANTEAFF.

This clonotype was detected a few times. The rearrangement uses TRBV6-2 or TRBV6-3 and TRBJ2-1; 7 nucleotides match TRBD1. V trimming: 5 bases; J trimming: 3 bases; junction bases outside the gene matches: 7. The CDR3 runs 15 residues. Germline V gives CDR1 MNHEY, CDR2 SVGEGT. The CDR3 is CASSDRERSYNEQFF. The CDR3 coding sequence is TGTGCCAGCAGTGACAGGGAGCGGAGCTACAATGAGCAGTTCTTC.

Points on this clonotype: It is likely a read error: a sequence one base away is far more abundant. The V call is TRBV6-1, the J call TRBJ1-1, with D tentatively TRBD1 (6 bases). Trimming left V 5 bases short and J 12 bases short, with 22 bases between. Germline CDR1 and CDR2: MNHNS and SASEGT. This CDR3 is built from 14 residues. In DNA, the CDR3 is TGTGCCAGCAGTTACGCCTCTGGACAGCCCGATACTTTCTTT. Amino acids: CASSYASGQPDTFF.

This clonotype was seen many times. This chain joins TRBV6-2 or TRBV6-3 and TRBJ2-7; D tentatively fits TRBD1 or TRBD2 (6 bases each). Trimming removed 0 bases at V and 4 bases at J, with 16 bases between. The CDR3 loop spans 16 amino acids. Per the germline V gene, CDR1 is MNHEY and CDR2 is SVGEGT. Here the CDR3 reads CASSYSPWGAEYEQYF. Written as DNA, the CDR3 is TGTGCCAGCAGTTACTCACCTTGGGGGGCTGAATACGAGCAGTACTTC.

This sequence joins TRBV6-2 or TRBV6-3 and TRBJ2-7; tentative D call: TRBD1 (6 bases). Germline CDR1 MNHEY, CDR2 SVGEGT. Trimming stripped 2 bases from V and 2 bases from J, with 10 bases between. The CDR3 is made up of 14 amino acids. The CDR3 nucleotides read TGTGCCAGCAGTTACATAACAGGGACCTACGAGCAGTACTTC. Protein: CASSYITGTYEQYF.